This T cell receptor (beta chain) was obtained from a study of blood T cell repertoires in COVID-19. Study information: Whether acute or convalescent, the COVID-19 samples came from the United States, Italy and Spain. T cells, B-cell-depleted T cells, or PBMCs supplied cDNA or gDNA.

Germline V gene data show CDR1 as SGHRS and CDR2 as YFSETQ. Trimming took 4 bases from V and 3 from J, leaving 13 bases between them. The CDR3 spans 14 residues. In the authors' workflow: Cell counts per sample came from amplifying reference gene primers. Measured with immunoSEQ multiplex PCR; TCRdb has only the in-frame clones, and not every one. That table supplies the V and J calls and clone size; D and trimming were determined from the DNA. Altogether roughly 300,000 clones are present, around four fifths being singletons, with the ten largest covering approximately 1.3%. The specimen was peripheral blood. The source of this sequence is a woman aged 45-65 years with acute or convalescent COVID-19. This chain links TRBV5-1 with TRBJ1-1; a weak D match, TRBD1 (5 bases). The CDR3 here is CASSTTAWDTEAFF. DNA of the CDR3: TGCGCCAGCAGCACGACAGCGTGGGACACTGAAGCTTTCTTT.